One and the same sample provided the 15 T cell receptor beta chains below, sequenced in a study of neurological immune-mediated disorders. TCRdb re-derived calls from the 5' RACE reads in MiXCR, one entry per CDR3 protein. This repertoire shows approximately 23,000 distinct CDR3 sequences, more than 9% found once; its top ten account for roughly 22%. Material for sequencing was PBMCs. The receptors derive from a woman between 55 and 75 years old with HTLV-1-associated myelopathy (HAM/TSP).

This clonotype was seen repeatedly, ten times or more. The rearrangement uses TRBV10-3 and TRBJ1-5; 10 nucleotides agree with TRBD1. The germline CDR1 and CDR2 sequences are ENHRY and SYGVKD. The CDR3 runs 14 residues. V gave up 4 bases and J gave up 4 bases; unmatched junction bases: 1. The CDR3 nucleotides are TGTGCCATCAGTGTGGACAGGGGGAATCAGCCCCAGCATTTT. Its translation is CAISVDRGNQPQHF.

In this sample, this clonotype turned up many times. A read error may produce the germline difference seen at one junction end. The CDR3 spells CASSVLLAGGFNEQLF. In nucleotides, the CDR3 is TGCGCCAGCAGCGTGCTTCTAGCGGGGGGGTTCAATGAGCAGCTCTTC. The chain couples TRBV5-1 to TRBJ2-1; 12 nucleotides agree with TRBD2. The CDR3 is 16 residues long. The germline V gene has CDR1 SGHRS and CDR2 YFSETQ.

This clonotype has ten or more counts. The genes are TRBV6-4 and TRBJ2-3, with TRBD2 identical over 10 bases. V shed 3 bases and J 2 bases; nucleotides not matched to a gene: 2. The CDR3 loop spans 15 amino acids. Germline V gives CDR1 MRHNA, CDR2 SNTAGT. The CDR3 bases are TGTGCCAGCAGTGAAAGCGGGGGGGCCACAGATACGCAGTATTTT. It specifies CASSESGGATDTQYF.

This clonotype was seen ten or more times. This chain joins TRBV20-1 and TRBJ2-1; 7 nucleotides line up with TRBD1. Unmatched junction bases numbered 5, after V lost 0 bases and J lost 0 bases. The CDR3 is made up of 16 amino acids. The germline gives CDR1 DFQATT, CDR2 SNEGSKA (reference sequence). The DNA of the CDR3 is TGCAGTGCTAGAGATCAGGGGGTACACTCCTACAATGAGCAGTTCTTC. Translated: CSARDQGVHSYNEQFF.

This clonotype has at least ten counts. The V and J genes are TRBV5-1 and TRBJ1-5; D is possibly TRBD1 (6 bases). Trimming shortened V by 3 bases and J by 6 bases, and 10 bases separated the two germline ends. This CDR3 comprises 13 residues. From germline, CDR1 is SGHRS and CDR2 YFSETQ. The CDR3 bases are TGCGCCAGCAGCTCTCTAGGGGGTCAGCCCCAGCATTTT. Translation gives CASSSLGGQPQHF. The full variable domain, rest sourced from reference TRBV5-1 and TRBJ1-5, is KAGVTQTPRYLIKTRGQQVTLSCSPISGHRSVSWYQQTPGQGLQFLFEYFSETQRNKGNFPGRFSGRQFSNSRSEMNVSTLELGDSALYLCASSSLGGQPQHFGDGTRLSIL.

There are many counts of this clonotype. The chain recombines TRBV20-1 with TRBJ2-7; D perhaps matches TRBD1 (6 bases). The germline V gene has CDR1 DFQATT and CDR2 SNEGSKA (reference sequence). The CDR3 spans 14 residues. Trimming left V 7 bases short and J 0 bases short, with 16 bases between. For the CDR3, the DNA is TGCAGTGTTCCGCGGCAGGGGAGCTCCTACGAGCAGTACTTC. Translation: CSVPRQGSSYEQYF.

This clonotype was observed many times. This chain connects TRBV7-2 to TRBJ2-7; no reliable D call. This CDR3 is built from 14 residues. Germline V gene lookup returns CDR1 SGHTA and CDR2 FQGNSA. The V gene lost 1 base and the J gene lost 3 bases, with 10 bases spanning the gap. DNA of the CDR3: TGTGCCAGCAGCTTAGAGGCCGGAAACTACGAGCAGTACTTC. It yields the protein CASSLEAGNYEQYF. Together with reference TRBV7-2 and TRBJ2-7, the CDR3 gives the full variable domain: GAGVSQSPSNKVTEKGKDVELRCDPISGHTALYWYRQSLGQGLEFLIYFQGNSAPDKSGLPSDRFSAERTGGSVSTLTIQRTQQEDSAVYLCASSLEAGNYEQYFGPGTRLTVT.

This clonotype was seen many times. The V and J genes are TRBV14 and TRBJ2-3; D assignment may be TRBD1 or TRBD2 (6 bases each). There are 17 residues in the CDR3. Germline values: CDR1 SGHDN, CDR2 FVKESK. Trimming removed 0 bases at V and 6 bases at J, with 19 bases between. The CDR3 sequence is CASSQDSGAGTRDTQYF. CDR3 sequence (DNA): TGTGCCAGCAGCCAAGATTCGGGGGCAGGGACACGGGATACGCAGTATTTT.

This clonotype was observed many times. The chain is built from TRBV3-1 and TRBJ1-6; D might be TRBD1 (6 bases). Germline assignment: CDR1 LGHDT and CDR2 YNNKEL (reference sequence). V lost 0 bases to trimming and J lost 9 bases, with 18 bases between them. This CDR3 comprises 17 residues. DNA of the CDR3: TGTGCCAGCAGCCAAGATCCCCGACAGGCCGGGGGTTCACCCCTCCACTTT. This encodes CASSQDPRQAGGSPLHF. Combining the CDR3 with reference TRBV3-1 and TRBJ1-6 gives the whole variable domain DTAVSQTPKYLVTQMGNDKSIKCEQNLGHDTMYWYKQDSKKFLKIMFSYNNKELIINETVPNRFSPKSPDKAHLNLHINSLELGDSAVYFCASSQDPRQAGGSPLHFGNGTRLTVT.

Many counts were recorded for this clonotype. The junction differs from germline at one of its ends, possibly a read error. The chain uses TRBV20-1 and TRBJ2-3; D not certain. There are 15 residues in the CDR3. Germline CDR1 DFQATT, CDR2 SNEGSKA (reference sequence). CDR3 coding DNA: TGCAGTGCTAGAGATCAGCGACGAAACACAGATATGCAGTATTTT. This sequence encodes CSARDQRRNTDMQYF.

This clonotype was counted many times. This chain uses TRBV5-1 with TRBJ2-7; D is tentatively TRBD1 or TRBD2 (6 bases each). The germline V gene has CDR1 SGHRS and CDR2 YFSETQ. The CDR3 contains 15 residues. V was pared by 5 bases and J by 2 bases, with 17 bases between. The CDR3 sequence is CASRPKGGPAYEQYF. CDR3 DNA sequence: TGCGCCAGCAGACCCAAGGGGGGCCCAGCCTACGAGCAGTACTTC.

By sample share, this clonotype is medium-sized. The chain joins TRBV15 to TRBJ1-1; 9 positions agree with TRBD1. The CDR3 totals 16 residues. V lost 5 bases to trimming and J lost 1 base; unmatched junction nucleotides: 8. Germline values: CDR1 LNHNV, CDR2 YYDKDF (reference sequence). The CDR3 region has the DNA TGTGCCACCAGCCGAGGACAGGGGCGAGGGAACACTGAAGCTTTCTTT. Its translation is CATSRGQGRGNTEAFF.

This clonotype has at least ten counts. The chain uses TRBV6-5 and TRBJ2-1; weak D call: TRBD2 (7 bases). From germline, CDR1 is MNHEY and CDR2 SVGAGI. V was trimmed by 0 bases and J by 6 bases, leaving 12 bases between them. CDR3 length equals 15 residues. Here the CDR3 DNA reads TGTGCCAGCAGTTACTCGAGTGGGGGGGCCAATGAGCAGTTCTTC. Translated, it gives CASSYSSGGANEQFF.

Judged by abundance, this clonotype is large. The V gene is TRBV5-1, the J gene TRBJ1-1; possibly TRBD1 for D (6 bases). V was pared by 1 base and J by 4 bases, with 8 bases between. The germline CDR1 and CDR2 sequences are SGHRS and YFSETQ. The CDR3 sequence is 13 residues long. For the CDR3, the DNA is TGCGCCAGCAGCTTGAGAGGGGGCACTGAAGCTTTCTTT. It yields the protein CASSLRGGTEAFF.

This clonotype was seen repeatedly, ten times or more. With a much larger clone just one base away, this may be a read error. V and J are TRBV6-1 and TRBJ1-2, with D uncertain. The CDR3 covers 12 residues. CDR1 and CDR2 (germline): MNHNS, SASEGT. V dropped 1 base and J dropped 10 bases, with 10 bases sitting between them. The CDR3 loop reads CASSEGWWIYTF. CDR3 DNA: TGTGCCAGCAGTGAAGGATGGTGGATCTACACCTTC.